This T cell receptor (beta chain) was profiled in a study of blood T cells in healthy people across ages. With a J-beta primer mix and a sample-barcoded 5' primer, a second PCR ran about 7 to 12 cycles. TCRdb used MiXCR to reprocess the 5' RACE reads, holding one entry per CDR3 protein. Of about 900,000 distinct CDR3 sequences listed, around 49% are singletons. Deletions cut 6 bases from V and 2 bases from J, with 16 bases between. CDR1 and CDR2 (germline): SNHLY, FYNNEI. The length of the CDR3 is 15 residues. Sequenced material: blood. The sequence derives from a man aged 25-40 years in good health. J is TRBJ1-1 and V is TRBV2; perhaps TRBD1 as D (5 bases). CDR3 bases: TGTGCCAGCAGGGCGGCCACGGGACCTAACACTGAAGCTTTCTTT. Translating gives CASRAATGPNTEAFF.